This T cell receptor beta chain emerged from a study of T-cell memory formation after mild COVID-19. General study findings and limits: CD4+ contracting clones lay mainly in CM and EM, CD8+ ones in EMRA.

This clonotype is labeled as medium-sized. The antigen remains unidentified. The CDR3 is 17 amino acids. Trimming pared 5 bases from V and 1 base from J, leaving 16 bases between. CDR1 SGHRS and CDR2 YFSETQ come from the germline V gene. TCRdb itself ran the 5' RACE reads through MiXCR, one entry per CDR3 protein. The sample has approximately 150,000 distinct CDR3 sequences, about 14% seen once. This sequence was found in an adult woman who had mild COVID-19 (a few samples of this study predate the infection). Cell type and time point are not known. The sample comprised PBMCs or a T cell subset sorted from them (not recorded which). The chain links TRBV5-1 to TRBJ2-6; D is unclear. The CDR3 region is CASSFPTQLSGANVLTF. The CDR3 DNA is TGCGCCAGCAGTTTCCCGACCCAGCTATCTGGGGCCAACGTCCTGACTTTC.